This T cell receptor (beta chain) originates from a study of blood T cell repertoires in COVID-19. Turning to the study itself: The origin of the acute and convalescent COVID-19 samples was the United States, Italy and Spain. PBMCs, B-cell-depleted T cells, or T cells were the source of the cDNA or gDNA that made up the material.

Per the original data handling: From reference gene primer amplification, estimates of nucleated cell counts were derived. The assay was immunoSEQ multiplex PCR, and TCRdb's table has in-frame clones only and misses some. The V and J calls and the clone size are those of that table, but D and trimming were determined from the DNA. The data contain about 210,000 clones, roughly four fifths of them singletons. J gave up 2 bases and V 3 bases, and 4 bases lay outside the gene matches. The CDR3 length is 15 residues. Germline CDR1 LNHDA, CDR2 SQIVND (reference sequence). This chain uses TRBV19 with TRBJ1-3; TRBD1 matches 7 bases. Sequences were obtained from peripheral blood. The source of this sequence is a middle-aged woman with acute or convalescent COVID-19. The DNA of the CDR3 is TGTGCCAGTAGTATCCTGACAGGGCCTGGAAACACCATATATTTT. This codes for CASSILTGPGNTIYF.